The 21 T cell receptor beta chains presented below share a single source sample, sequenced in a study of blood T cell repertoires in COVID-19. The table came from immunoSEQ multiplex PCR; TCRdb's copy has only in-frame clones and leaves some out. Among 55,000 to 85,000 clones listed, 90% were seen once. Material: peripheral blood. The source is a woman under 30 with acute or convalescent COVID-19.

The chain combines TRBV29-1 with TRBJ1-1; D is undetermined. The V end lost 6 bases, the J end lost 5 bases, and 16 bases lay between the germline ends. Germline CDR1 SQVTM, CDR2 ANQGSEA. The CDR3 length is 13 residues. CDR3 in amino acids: CSVHTGIGTEAFF. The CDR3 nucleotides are TGCAGCGTCCACACGGGAATTGGAACTGAAGCTTTCTTT.

The CDR3 nucleotides are TGTGCCAGCAGCCCAACGACAGGGGGCTTAGGAGATACGCAGTATTTT. Translated, it gives CASSPTTGGLGDTQYF. The chain carries TRBV5-6 and TRBJ2-3; TRBD1 matches 10 bases. There are 16 residues in the CDR3. The germline V gene encodes CDR1 SGHDT and CDR2 YYEEEE. After removal of 4 bases from V and 5 bases from J, the junction contained 10 bases not matched to a gene.

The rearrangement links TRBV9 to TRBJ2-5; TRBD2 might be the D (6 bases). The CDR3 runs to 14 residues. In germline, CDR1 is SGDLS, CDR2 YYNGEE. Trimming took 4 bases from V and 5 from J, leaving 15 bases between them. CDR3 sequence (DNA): TGTGCCAGCAGCTTACCGGGGGTACGGGAGACCCAGTACTTC. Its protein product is CASSLPGVRETQYF.

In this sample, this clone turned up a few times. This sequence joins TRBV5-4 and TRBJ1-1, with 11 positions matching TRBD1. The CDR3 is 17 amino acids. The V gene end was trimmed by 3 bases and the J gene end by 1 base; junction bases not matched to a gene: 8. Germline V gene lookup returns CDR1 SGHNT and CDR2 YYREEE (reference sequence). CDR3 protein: CASSWDRGKGSNTEAFF. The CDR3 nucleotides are TGTGCCAGCAGCTGGGACAGGGGGAAGGGATCGAACACTGAAGCTTTCTTT. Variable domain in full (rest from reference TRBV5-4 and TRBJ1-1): ETGVTQSPTHLIKTRGQQVTLRCSSQSGHNTVSWYQQALGQGPQFIFQYYREEENGRGNFPPRFSGLQFPNYSSELNVNALELDDSALYLCASSWDRGKGSNTEAFFGQGTRLTVV.

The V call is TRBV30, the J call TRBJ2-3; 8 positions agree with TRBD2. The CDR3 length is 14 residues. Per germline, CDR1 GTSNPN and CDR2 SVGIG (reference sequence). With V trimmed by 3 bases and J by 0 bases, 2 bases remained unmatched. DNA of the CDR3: TGTGCCTGGAGAACTAGCGGTAGCACAGATACGCAGTATTTT. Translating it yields CAWRTSGSTDTQYF.

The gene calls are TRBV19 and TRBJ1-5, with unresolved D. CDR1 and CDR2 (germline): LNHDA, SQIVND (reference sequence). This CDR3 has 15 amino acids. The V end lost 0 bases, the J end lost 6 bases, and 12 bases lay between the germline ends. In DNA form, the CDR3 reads TGTGCCAGTAGTATAGATCCATCGGGAGGTCAGCCCCAGCATTTT. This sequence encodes CASSIDPSGGQPQHF.

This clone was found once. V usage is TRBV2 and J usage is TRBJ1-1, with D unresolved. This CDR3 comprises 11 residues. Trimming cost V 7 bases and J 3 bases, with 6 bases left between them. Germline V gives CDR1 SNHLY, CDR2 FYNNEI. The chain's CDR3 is CASMRDTEAFF. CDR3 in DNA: TGTGCCAGCATGCGGGACACTGAAGCTTTCTTT. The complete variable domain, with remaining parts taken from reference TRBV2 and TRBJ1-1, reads EPEVTQTPSHQVTQMGQEVILRCVPISNHLYFYWYRQILGQKVEFLVSFYNNEISEKSEIFDDQFSVERPDGSNFTLKIRSTKLEDSAMYFCASMRDTEAFFGQGTRLTVV.

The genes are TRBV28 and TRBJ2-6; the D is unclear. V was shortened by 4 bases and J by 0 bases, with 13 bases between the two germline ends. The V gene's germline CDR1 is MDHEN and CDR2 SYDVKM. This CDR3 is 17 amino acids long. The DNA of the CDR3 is TGTGCCAGCAGTTCCCGGTCCCGAAGCTCTGGGGCCAACGTCCTGACTTTC. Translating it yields CASSSRSRSSGANVLTF. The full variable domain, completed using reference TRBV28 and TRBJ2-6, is DVKVTQSSRYLVKRTGEKVFLECVQDMDHENMFWYRQDPGLGLRLIYFSYDVKMKEKGDIPEGYSVSREKKERFSLILESASTNQTSMYLCASSSRSRSSGANVLTFGAGSRLTVL.

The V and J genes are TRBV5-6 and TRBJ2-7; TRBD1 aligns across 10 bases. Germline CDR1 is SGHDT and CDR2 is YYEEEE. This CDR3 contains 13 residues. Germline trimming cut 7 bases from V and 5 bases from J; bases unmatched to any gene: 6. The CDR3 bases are TGTGCCAGCCGCCTGGACAGGGGGAACGAGCAGTACTTC. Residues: CASRLDRGNEQYF. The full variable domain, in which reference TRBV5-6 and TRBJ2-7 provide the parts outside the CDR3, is DAGVTQSPTHLIKTRGQQVTLRCSPKSGHDTVSWYQQALGQGPQFIFQYYEEEERQRGNFPDRFSGHQFPNYSSELNVNALLLGDSALYLCASRLDRGNEQYFGPGTRLTVT.

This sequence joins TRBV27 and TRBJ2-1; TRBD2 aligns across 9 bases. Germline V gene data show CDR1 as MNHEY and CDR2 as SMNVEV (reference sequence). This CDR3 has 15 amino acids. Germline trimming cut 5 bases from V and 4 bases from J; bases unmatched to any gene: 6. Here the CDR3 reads CASSQTSGRYNEQFF. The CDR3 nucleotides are TGTGCCAGCAGTCAGACTAGCGGTCGATACAATGAGCAGTTCTTC.

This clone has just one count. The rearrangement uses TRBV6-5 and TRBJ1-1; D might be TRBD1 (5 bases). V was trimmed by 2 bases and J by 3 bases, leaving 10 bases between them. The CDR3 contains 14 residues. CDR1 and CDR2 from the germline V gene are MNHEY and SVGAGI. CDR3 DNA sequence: TGTGCCAGCAGTTACCGCAGGGTTGACACTGAAGCTTTCTTT. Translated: CASSYRRVDTEAFF.

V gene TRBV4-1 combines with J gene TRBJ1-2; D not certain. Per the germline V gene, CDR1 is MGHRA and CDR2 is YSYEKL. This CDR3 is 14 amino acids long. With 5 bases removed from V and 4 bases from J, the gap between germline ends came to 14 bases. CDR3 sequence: CASSLGPAVYGYTF. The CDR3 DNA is TGCGCCAGCAGCTTAGGTCCAGCGGTCTATGGCTACACCTTC.

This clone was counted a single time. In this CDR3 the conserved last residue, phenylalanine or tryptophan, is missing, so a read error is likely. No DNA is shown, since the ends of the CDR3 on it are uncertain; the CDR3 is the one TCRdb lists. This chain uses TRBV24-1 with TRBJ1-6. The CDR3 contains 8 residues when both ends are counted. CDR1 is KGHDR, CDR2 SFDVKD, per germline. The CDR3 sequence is CATSFGIS.

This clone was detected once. The CDR3 DNA reads as TGTGCCAGCAGCCAAGATCCGCCCGGCACAGGGAATGGTTGGGAGACCCAGTACTTC. It yields the protein CASSQDPPGTGNGWETQYF. The V gene is TRBV3-1 (or the pseudogene TRBV3-2), the J gene TRBJ2-5; tentative D call: TRBD1 (6 bases). Germline V gives CDR1 LGHDT, CDR2 YNNKEL (reference sequence). Trimming took off 0 bases at V and 5 bases at J, with 25 bases between the two ends. This CDR3 is 19 amino acids long.

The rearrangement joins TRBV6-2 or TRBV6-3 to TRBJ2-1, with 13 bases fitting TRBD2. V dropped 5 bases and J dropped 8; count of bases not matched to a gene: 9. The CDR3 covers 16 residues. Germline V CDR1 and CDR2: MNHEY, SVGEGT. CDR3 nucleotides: TGTGCCAGCAGTCCACTAGCGGGAGGGCCTATGGATGAGCAGTTCTTC. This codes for CASSPLAGGPMDEQFF.

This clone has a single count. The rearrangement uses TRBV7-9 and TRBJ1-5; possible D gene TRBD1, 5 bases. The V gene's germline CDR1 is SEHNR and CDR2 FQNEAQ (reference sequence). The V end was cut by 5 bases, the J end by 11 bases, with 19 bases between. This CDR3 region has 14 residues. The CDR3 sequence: CASSQGLEGEAQHF. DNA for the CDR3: TGTGCCAGCAGCCAGGGCCTCGAAGGCGAGGCCCAGCATTTT.

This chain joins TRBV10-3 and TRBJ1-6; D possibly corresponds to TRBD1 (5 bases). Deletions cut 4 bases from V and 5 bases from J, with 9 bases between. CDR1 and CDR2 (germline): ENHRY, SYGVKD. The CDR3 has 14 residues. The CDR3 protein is CAISVDSHNSPLHF. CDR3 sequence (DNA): TGTGCCATCAGTGTAGACAGCCATAATTCACCCCTCCACTTT.

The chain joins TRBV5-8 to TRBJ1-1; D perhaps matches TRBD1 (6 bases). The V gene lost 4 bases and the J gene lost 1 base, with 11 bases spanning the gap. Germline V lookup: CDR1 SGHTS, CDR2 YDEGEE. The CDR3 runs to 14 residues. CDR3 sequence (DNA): TGTGCCAGCAGCGCAACAGGGACGAACACTGAAGCTTTCTTT. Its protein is CASSATGTNTEAFF. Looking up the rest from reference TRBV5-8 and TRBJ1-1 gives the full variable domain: EAGVTQSPTHLIKTRGQQATLRCSPISGHTSVYWYQQALGLGLQFLLWYDEGEERNRGNFPPRFSGRQFPNYSSELNVNALELEDSALYLCASSATGTNTEAFFGQGTRLTVV.

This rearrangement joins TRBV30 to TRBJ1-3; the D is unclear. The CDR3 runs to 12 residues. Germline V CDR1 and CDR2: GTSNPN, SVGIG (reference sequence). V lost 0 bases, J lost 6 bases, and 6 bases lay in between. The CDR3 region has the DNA TGTGCCTGGAGTGTTATTGTAAACACCATATATTTT. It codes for CAWSVIVNTIYF.

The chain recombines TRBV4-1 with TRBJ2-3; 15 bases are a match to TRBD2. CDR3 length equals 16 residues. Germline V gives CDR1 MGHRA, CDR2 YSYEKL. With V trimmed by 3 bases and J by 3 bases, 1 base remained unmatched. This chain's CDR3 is CASSQGLAGGTDTQYF. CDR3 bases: TGCGCCAGCAGCCAGGGACTAGCGGGGGGTACAGATACGCAGTATTTT.

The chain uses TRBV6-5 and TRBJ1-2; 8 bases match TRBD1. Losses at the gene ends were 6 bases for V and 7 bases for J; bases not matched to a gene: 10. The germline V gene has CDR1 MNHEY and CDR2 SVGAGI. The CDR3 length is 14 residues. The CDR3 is CASRASTGGSGYTF. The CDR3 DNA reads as TGTGCCAGCAGGGCCTCCACAGGGGGGTCTGGCTACACCTTC.